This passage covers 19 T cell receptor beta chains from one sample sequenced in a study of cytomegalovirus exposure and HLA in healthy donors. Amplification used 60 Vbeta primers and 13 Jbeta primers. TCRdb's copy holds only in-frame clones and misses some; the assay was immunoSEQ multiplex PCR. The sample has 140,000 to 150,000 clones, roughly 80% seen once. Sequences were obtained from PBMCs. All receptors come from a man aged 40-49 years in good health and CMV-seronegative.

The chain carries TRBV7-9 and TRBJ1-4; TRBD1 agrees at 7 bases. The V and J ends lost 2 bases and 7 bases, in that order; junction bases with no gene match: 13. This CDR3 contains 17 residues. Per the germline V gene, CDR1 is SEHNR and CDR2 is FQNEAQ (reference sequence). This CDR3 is CASSLMFGGQGGEKLFF. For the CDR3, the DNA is TGTGCCAGCAGCTTAATGTTCGGGGGCCAGGGGGGTGAAAAACTGTTTTTT.

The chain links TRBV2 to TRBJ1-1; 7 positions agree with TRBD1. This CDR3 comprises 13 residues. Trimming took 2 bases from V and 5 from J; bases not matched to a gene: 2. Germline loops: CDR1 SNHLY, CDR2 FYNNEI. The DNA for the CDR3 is TGTGCCAGCAGTGAAAAGGGGGCTACTGAAGCTTTCTTT. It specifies CASSEKGATEAFF.

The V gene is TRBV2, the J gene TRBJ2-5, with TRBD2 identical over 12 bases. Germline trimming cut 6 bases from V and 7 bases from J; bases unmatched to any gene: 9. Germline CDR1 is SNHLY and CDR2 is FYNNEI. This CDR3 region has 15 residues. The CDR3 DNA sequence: TGTGCCAGCAGCGCTCTAGCGGGGGGGCCTCGGACCCAGTACTTC. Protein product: CASSALAGGPRTQYF.

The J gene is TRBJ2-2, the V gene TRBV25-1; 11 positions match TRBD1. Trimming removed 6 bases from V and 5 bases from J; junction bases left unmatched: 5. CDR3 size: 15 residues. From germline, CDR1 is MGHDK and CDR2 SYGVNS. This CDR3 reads CASRRTGGDTGELFF. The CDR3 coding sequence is TGTGCCAGCAGAAGGACAGGGGGCGATACCGGGGAGCTGTTTTTT.

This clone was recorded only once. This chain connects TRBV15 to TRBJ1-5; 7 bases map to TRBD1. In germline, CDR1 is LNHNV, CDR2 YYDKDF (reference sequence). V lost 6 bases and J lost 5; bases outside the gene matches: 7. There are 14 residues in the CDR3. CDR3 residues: CATRGRTGHQPQHF. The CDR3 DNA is TGTGCCACCAGGGGCAGGACAGGTCATCAGCCCCAGCATTTT.

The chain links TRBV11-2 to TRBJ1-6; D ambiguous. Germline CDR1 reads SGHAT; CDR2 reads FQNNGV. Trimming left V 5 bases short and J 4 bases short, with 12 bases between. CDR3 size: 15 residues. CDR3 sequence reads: CASSTDGEYNSPLHF. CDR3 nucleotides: TGTGCCAGCAGCACCGACGGGGAGTATAATTCACCCCTCCACTTT.

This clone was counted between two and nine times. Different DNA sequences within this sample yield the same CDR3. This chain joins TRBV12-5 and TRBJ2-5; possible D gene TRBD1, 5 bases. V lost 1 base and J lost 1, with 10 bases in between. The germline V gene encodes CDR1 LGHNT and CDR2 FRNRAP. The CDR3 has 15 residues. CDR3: CASGLARDFQETQYF. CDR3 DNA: TGTGCTAGTGGTTTGGCCAGGGATTTCCAAGAGACCCAGTACTTC.

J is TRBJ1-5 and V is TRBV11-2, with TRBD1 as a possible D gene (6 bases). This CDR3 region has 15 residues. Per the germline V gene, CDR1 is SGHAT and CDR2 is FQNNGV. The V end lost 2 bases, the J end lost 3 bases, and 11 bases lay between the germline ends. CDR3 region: CASSLQQGPNQPQHF. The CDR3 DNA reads TGTGCCAGCAGCTTACAGCAGGGGCCCAATCAGCCCCAGCATTTT.

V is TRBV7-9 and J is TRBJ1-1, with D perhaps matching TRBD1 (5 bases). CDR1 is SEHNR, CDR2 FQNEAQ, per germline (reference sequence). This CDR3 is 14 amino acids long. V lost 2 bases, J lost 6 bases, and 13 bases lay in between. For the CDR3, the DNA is TGTGCCAGCAGCTTACCTTGGGGGGGTGCTGAAGCTTTCTTT. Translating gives CASSLPWGGAEAFF. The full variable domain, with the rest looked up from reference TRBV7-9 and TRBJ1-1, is DTGVSQNPRHKITKRGQNVTFRCDPISEHNRLYWYRQTLGQGPEFLTYFQNEAQLEKSRLLSDRFSAERPKGSFSTLEIQRTEQGDSAMYLCASSLPWGGAEAFFGQGTRLTVV.

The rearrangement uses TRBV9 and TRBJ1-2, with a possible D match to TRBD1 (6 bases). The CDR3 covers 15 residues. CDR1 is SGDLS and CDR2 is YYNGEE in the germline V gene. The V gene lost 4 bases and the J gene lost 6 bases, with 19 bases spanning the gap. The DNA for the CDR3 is TGTGCCAGCAGCTTAGGACAGTCCTACTTCGATGGCTACACCTTC. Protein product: CASSLGQSYFDGYTF.

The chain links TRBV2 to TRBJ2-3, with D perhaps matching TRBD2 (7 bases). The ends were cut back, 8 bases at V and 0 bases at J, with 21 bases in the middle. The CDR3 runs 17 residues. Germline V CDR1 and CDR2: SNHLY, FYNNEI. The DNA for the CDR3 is TGTGCCAGCGGATACAGACTTGCGGGGGCTAGCACAGATACGCAGTATTTT. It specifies CASGYRLAGASTDTQYF.

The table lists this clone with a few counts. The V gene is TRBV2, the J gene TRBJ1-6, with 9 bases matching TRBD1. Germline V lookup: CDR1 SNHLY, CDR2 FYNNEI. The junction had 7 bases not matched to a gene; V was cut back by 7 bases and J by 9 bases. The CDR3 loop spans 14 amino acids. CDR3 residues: CASTPGQGFSPLHF. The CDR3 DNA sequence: TGTGCCAGCACACCGGGACAGGGTTTTTCACCCCTCCACTTT.

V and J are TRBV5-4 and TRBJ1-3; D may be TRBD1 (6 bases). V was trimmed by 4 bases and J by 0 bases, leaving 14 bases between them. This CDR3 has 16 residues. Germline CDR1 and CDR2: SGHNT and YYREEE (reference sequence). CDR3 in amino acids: CASSPGQTISGNTIYF. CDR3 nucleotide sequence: TGTGCCAGCAGCCCTGGACAGACCATCTCTGGAAACACCATATATTTT.

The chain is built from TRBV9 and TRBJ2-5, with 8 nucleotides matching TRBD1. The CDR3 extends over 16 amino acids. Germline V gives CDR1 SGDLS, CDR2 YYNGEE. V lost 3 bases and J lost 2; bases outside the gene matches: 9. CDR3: CASSDAIGTGQETQYF. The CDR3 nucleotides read TGTGCCAGCAGCGACGCCATCGGGACAGGTCAAGAGACCCAGTACTTC.

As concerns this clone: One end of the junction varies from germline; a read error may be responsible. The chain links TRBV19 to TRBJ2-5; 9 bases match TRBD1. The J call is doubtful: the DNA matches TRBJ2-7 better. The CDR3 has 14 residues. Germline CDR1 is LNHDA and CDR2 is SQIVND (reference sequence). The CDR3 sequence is CASSKTGQGVEQYF. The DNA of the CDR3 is TGTGCCAGCAGTAAGACGGGACAGGGTGTCGAGCAGTACTTC.

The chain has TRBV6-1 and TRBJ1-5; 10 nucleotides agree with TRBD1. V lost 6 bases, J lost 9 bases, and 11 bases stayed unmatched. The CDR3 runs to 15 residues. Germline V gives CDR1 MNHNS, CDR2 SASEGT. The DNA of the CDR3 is TGTGCCAGCAGGGGGGGACAGGGGATCCCGCGGCCCCAGCATTTT. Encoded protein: CASRGGQGIPRPQHF.

This CDR3 reads CASSLGGQGANSPLHF. CDR3 DNA: TGTGCCAGCAGCTTGGGGGGACAGGGGGCGAATTCACCCCTCCACTTT. The chain is built from TRBV5-5 and TRBJ1-6; 12 bases map to TRBD1. This CDR3 is built from 16 residues. V lost 0 bases to trimming and J lost 7 bases; unmatched junction nucleotides: 2. CDR1 and CDR2 (germline): SGHKS, YYEKEE (reference sequence).

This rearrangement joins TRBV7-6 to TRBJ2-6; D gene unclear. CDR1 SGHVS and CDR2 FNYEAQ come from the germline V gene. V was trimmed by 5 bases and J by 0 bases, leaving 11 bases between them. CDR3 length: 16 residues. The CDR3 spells CASSPEPSSGANVLTF. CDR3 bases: TGTGCCAGCAGCCCTGAACCGAGCTCTGGGGCCAACGTCCTGACTTTC. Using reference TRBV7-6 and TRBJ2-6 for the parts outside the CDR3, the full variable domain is GAGVSQSPRYKVTKRGQDVALRCDPISGHVSLYWYRQALGQGPEFLTYFNYEAQQDKSGLPNDRFSAERPEGSISTLTIQRTEQRDSAMYRCASSPEPSSGANVLTFGAGSRLTVL.

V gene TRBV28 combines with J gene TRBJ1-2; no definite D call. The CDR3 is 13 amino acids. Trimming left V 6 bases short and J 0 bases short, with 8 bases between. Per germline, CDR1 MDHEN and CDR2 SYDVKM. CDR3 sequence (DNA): TGTGCCAGCAGGGCTTCAGCTAACTATGGCTACACCTTC. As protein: CASRASANYGYTF.